Sequencing of this T cell receptor (beta chain) was carried out in a study of blood T cell repertoires in COVID-19. Whole-study context: Sites across the United States, Italy and Spain contributed samples from acute and convalescent COVID-19. Nucleic acid was either cDNA or gDNA, and it came from T cells, B-cell-depleted T cells, or PBMCs.

The protocol was immunoSEQ multiplex PCR, while the TCRdb copy is restricted to in-frame clones and leaves out a portion. Of 60,000 to 85,000 clones in the sample, more than 70% are singletons; the top ten hold around 5.9%. The CDR3 has 15 residues. V lost 3 bases and J lost 4, with 14 bases in between. Germline V CDR1 and CDR2: SGDLS, YYNGEE. The sample comprised peripheral blood. This TCR derives from a woman aged 55-69 years with acute or convalescent COVID-19. The rearrangement joins TRBV9 to TRBJ1-3; D not resolved. The CDR3: CASSASAAKGNTIYF. The CDR3, as DNA: TGTGCCAGCAGCGCCTCCGCGGCGAAAGGAAACACCATATATTTT.